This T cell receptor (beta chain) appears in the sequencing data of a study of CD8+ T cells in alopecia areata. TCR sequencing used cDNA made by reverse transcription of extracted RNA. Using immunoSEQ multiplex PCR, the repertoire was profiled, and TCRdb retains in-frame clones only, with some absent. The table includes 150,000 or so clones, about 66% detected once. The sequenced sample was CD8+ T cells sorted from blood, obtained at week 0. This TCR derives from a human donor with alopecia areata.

The CDR3 here is CASSPGDRTYEQYF. The CDR3 nucleotides read TGCGCCAGCAGCCCAGGGGACAGGACCTACGAGCAGTACTTC. The rearrangement uses TRBV5-1 and TRBJ2-7; 8 bases are shared with TRBD1. Trimming at V came to 4 bases and at J to 2 bases, leaving 5 bases not matched to a gene. This CDR3 is 14 amino acids long. CDR1 and CDR2 (germline): SGHRS, YFSETQ.